This entry lists 13 T cell receptor beta chains sequenced from one sample in a study of T cells in localized non-small cell lung cancer. Data came from immunoSEQ multiplex PCR; TCRdb stores just in-frame clones and leaves some out. The sample holds roughly 70,000 clones; roughly 90% are singletons and the top ten take less than 25%. The starting material was peripheral blood, obtained before any cancer treatment. The origin of the receptors is a male donor at least 60 years old with stage III squamous cell lung carcinoma.

This sequence joins TRBV14 and TRBJ2-3; D is perhaps TRBD1 (5 bases). The germline CDR1 and CDR2 sequences are SGHDN and FVKESK. This CDR3 comprises 15 residues. Trimming cost V 1 base and J 7 bases, with 15 bases left between them. The DNA for the CDR3 is TGTGCCAGCAGCCAAGGTAGAATTGGGGCCAATACGCAGTATTTT. This encodes CASSQGRIGANTQYF.

The chain combines TRBV5-1 with TRBJ2-3, with D perhaps TRBD1 or TRBD2 (6 bases each). The germline V and J ends were trimmed by 5 bases and 0 bases, with 16 bases remaining between them. CDR1 SGHRS and CDR2 YFSETQ come from the germline V gene. The CDR3 has 16 residues. The CDR3 sequence is CASSSAGHVSTDTQYF. The CDR3, as DNA: TGCGCCAGCAGTAGTGCGGGACATGTTAGCACAGATACGCAGTATTTT.

This chain links TRBV19 with TRBJ1-2; possible D gene TRBD1, 6 bases. V lost 5 bases, J lost 5 bases, and 18 bases lay in between. CDR3 length equals 15 residues. CDR1 and CDR2 from the germline V gene are LNHDA and SQIVND (reference sequence). In DNA form, the CDR3 reads TGTGCCAGTAGTTCGAGCCGGGACACGACTTATGGCTACACCTTC. Its translation: CASSSSRDTTYGYTF.

The chain recombines TRBV6-6 with TRBJ2-7; D gene ambiguous. From germline, CDR1 is MNHNY and CDR2 SVGAGI (reference sequence). CDR3 length equals 15 residues. V lost 0 bases, J lost 2 bases, and 11 bases lay in between. CDR3 in amino acids: CASSYSNTHPYEQYV. The DNA of the CDR3 is TGTGCCAGCAGTTACTCAAACACTCATCCCTACGAGCAGTACGTC.

This rearrangement joins TRBV6-1 to TRBJ1-1; maybe TRBD1 (6 bases). Germline CDR1 reads MNHNS; CDR2 reads SASEGT. Deletions cut 3 bases from V and 1 base from J, with 6 bases between. The CDR3 sequence is 13 residues long. As DNA, the CDR3 is TGTGCCAGCAGTGACAGGGGGAACACTGAAGCTTTCTTT. Its protein is CASSDRGNTEAFF.

The genes are TRBV6-1 and TRBJ1-6; D possibly corresponds to TRBD1 (5 bases). The germline V and J ends were trimmed by 7 bases and 5 bases, with 15 bases remaining between them. The germline V gene has CDR1 MNHNS and CDR2 SASEGT. There are 15 residues in the CDR3. CDR3 sequence: CASIIRGFDNSPLHF. Here the CDR3 DNA reads TGTGCCAGCATCATTAGGGGTTTCGATAATTCACCCCTCCACTTT.

The chain employs TRBV10-3 and TRBJ1-2; tentatively, D is TRBD1 (6 bases). This CDR3 spans 13 amino acids. V shed 4 bases and J shed 8 bases, with 14 bases lying between them. Germline values: CDR1 ENHRY, CDR2 SYGVKD. For the CDR3, the DNA is TGTGCCATCAGTGTTAGGGACAAGGAAGGCTACACCTTC. Amino acid sequence: CAISVRDKEGYTF.

V usage is TRBV19 and J usage is TRBJ1-2; D gene ambiguous. Germline V lookup: CDR1 LNHDA, CDR2 SQIVND (reference sequence). Trimming removed 10 bases from V and 0 bases from J, with 9 bases in between. The CDR3 runs 12 residues. CDR3 sequence (DNA): TGTGCCACCTCCCGCGCTAACTATGGCTACACCTTC. It yields the protein CATSRANYGYTF.

The rearrangement joins TRBV6-5 to TRBJ2-7; the D call may be TRBD1 or TRBD2 (6 bases each). Trimming pared 8 bases from V and 7 bases from J, leaving 12 bases between. Per the germline V gene, CDR1 is MNHEY and CDR2 is SVGAGI. The CDR3 is made up of 11 amino acids. The CDR3: CASAEGGEQYF. DNA of the CDR3: TGTGCCAGCGCCGAAGGGGGGGAGCAGTACTTC.

CDR3 region: CASGGLTQMRYGYTF. CDR3 coding DNA: TGTGCCAGCGGGGGCCTAACACAGATGAGGTATGGCTACACCTTC. The gene calls are TRBV19 and TRBJ1-2; D might be TRBD1 (6 bases). Trimming took off 9 bases at V and 5 bases at J, with 22 bases between the two ends. The CDR3 is 15 residues long. Germline V gene lookup returns CDR1 LNHDA and CDR2 SQIVND (reference sequence).

In DNA form, the CDR3 reads TGTGCCAGCAGCTTACAATCCAATCAGCCCCAGCATTTT. As protein: CASSLQSNQPQHF. V usage is TRBV7-9 and J usage is TRBJ1-5; the D is unclear. The V end was cut by 2 bases, the J end by 3 bases, with 5 bases between. The length of the CDR3 is 13 residues. Germline V gene sequence: CDR1 SEHNR, CDR2 FQNEAQ (reference sequence).

The chain combines TRBV2 with TRBJ2-7, with a weak D call TRBD2 (5 bases). Germline CDR1 and CDR2: SNHLY and FYNNEI. The CDR3 runs to 13 residues. Trimming stripped 7 bases from V and 5 bases from J, with 15 bases between. The chain's CDR3 is CASKRTFLDEQYV. CDR3 nucleotide sequence: TGTGCCAGCAAAAGGACTTTCTTGGACGAGCAGTACGTC.

The chain carries TRBV19 and TRBJ2-6; D remains ambiguous. Germline CDR1 is LNHDA and CDR2 is SQIVND (reference sequence). The CDR3 length is 15 residues. Deletions cut 5 bases from V and 0 bases from J, with 8 bases between. The CDR3 region has the DNA TGTGCCAGTAGTCTCAAAACCTCTGGGGCCAACGTCCTGACTTTC. Translated: CASSLKTSGANVLTF.